This T cell receptor beta chain emerged from a study of blood T cell repertoires in COVID-19. Trimming stripped 1 base from V and 8 bases from J, with 14 bases between. Germline loops: CDR1 SGHVS, CDR2 FQNEAQ. The CDR3 extends over 15 amino acids. The data were produced by immunoSEQ multiplex PCR, yet TCRdb's version contains in-frame clones alone and is incomplete. The sample gives around 150,000 clones, about 89% of which show up once; approximately 3% is in the top ten. This chain joins TRBV7-8 and TRBJ1-4; no definite D call. This receptor was taken from a man in his sixties with acute or convalescent COVID-19. Source material: peripheral blood. The CDR3 DNA follows: TGTGCCAGCAGCTTAGGACGCAGGTTGGCAGAAAAACTGTTTTTT. Its protein product is CASSLGRRLAEKLFF.